This T cell receptor beta chain was sequenced for a study of T cells in Graves' hyperthyroidism and ophthalmopathy. Amplification targeted TCR beta CDR3 regions from RNA transcripts. TCR CDR3 regions were first amplified by RT-PCR with HTBI primers. TCRdb re-derived calls from the multiplex PCR reads in MiXCR, one entry per CDR3 protein. This sample has hundreds of thousands of distinct CDR3 sequences, with over 35% found just once. Trimming stripped 3 bases from V and 2 bases from J, with 16 bases between. This CDR3 is 16 amino acids long. In germline, CDR1 is SGHVS, CDR2 FQNEAQ. Study findings and constraints: Blood also contained most expanded thyroid clonotypes above 0.001.

For this clonotype: Its antigen is not known.

The clonotype was recovered from a man younger than 35 with Graves' hyperthyroidism. The sample was blood. The chain uses TRBV7-8 and TRBJ1-1; D is unclear. CDR3 nucleotide sequence: TGTGCCAGCAGCTTCGGGGTCGTCTCGCCAAACACTGAAGCTTTCTTT. Protein product: CASSFGVVSPNTEAFF.